The 30 T cell receptor beta chains in this list originate from one sample, sequenced in a study of CD8+CD57+ T cells in acquired aplastic anemia. Patients chosen for sequencing had CD8+CD57+ cells that had expanded, as shown by flow cytometry. TCR beta VDJ and CDR3 profiles were obtained from a genomic DNA template. From the reads, TCRdb called clonotypes with MiXCR, one entry per CDR3 protein. Of roughly 500,000 distinct CDR3 sequences listed, 25% to 40% are singletons. Sequenced: sorted CD4+, CD8+, or CD8+CD57+ T cells (not recorded which) from PBMCs. All receptors come from a human donor with aplastic anemia.

In this sample, this clonotype turned up a few times. The chain carries TRBV19 and TRBJ2-7; D is perhaps TRBD2 (5 bases). The germline gives CDR1 LNHDA, CDR2 SQIVND (reference sequence). The CDR3 is 17 amino acids. Trimming left V 2 bases short and J 1 base short, with 18 bases between. CDR3 sequence reads: CASSISYGWTGSYEQYF. The CDR3 bases are TGTGCCAGTAGTATATCCTACGGTTGGACTGGGTCCTACGAGCAGTACTTC.

CDR3 loop: CASATSFDAEAFF. The CDR3 DNA follows: TGTGCCAGCGCTACGTCCTTCGACGCTGAAGCTTTCTTT. The chain couples TRBV25-1 to TRBJ1-1; unclear D gene. Germline V gene lookup returns CDR1 MGHDK and CDR2 SYGVNS. Trimming stripped 8 bases from V and 6 bases from J, with 16 bases between. This CDR3 spans 13 amino acids.

Of note for this clonotype: Since a much larger clone is just one base distant, this may be a read error. The chain has TRBV4-3 and TRBJ1-1; unclear D gene. The V end lost 4 bases, the J end lost 0 bases, and 9 bases lay between the germline ends. The V gene's germline CDR1 is LGHNA and CDR2 YSLEER. There are 14 residues in the CDR3. The DNA of the CDR3 is TGCGCCAGCAGCCTAGGTTTGGTGAACACTGAAGCTTTCTTT. It yields the protein CASSLGLVNTEAFF.

This chain joins TRBV10-3 and TRBJ1-1, with D perhaps matching TRBD1 (5 bases). Germline V gene lookup returns CDR1 ENHRY and CDR2 SYGVKD. The CDR3 is made up of 16 amino acids. The ends were cut back, 10 bases at V and 1 base at J, with 22 bases in the middle. The CDR3 nucleotides are TGTGCCACCAAGAAGGCAGGGCGAGCGTCGAACACTGAAGCTTTCTTT. The encoded protein is CATKKAGRASNTEAFF.

This clonotype was observed many times. The V gene is TRBV24-1, the J gene TRBJ1-2; 7 positions match TRBD1. From germline, CDR1 is KGHDR and CDR2 SFDVKD. V shed 4 bases, J shed 3 bases, and the junction held 4 bases outside the gene matches. This CDR3 is built from 14 residues. CDR3 nucleotides: TGTGCCACCAGTGAGCCCGACAGGGACTATGGCTACACCTTC. It translates to CATSEPDRDYGYTF.

The CDR3 region is CSADRDSSDTQYF. In nucleotides, the CDR3 is TGCAGTGCTGACCGGGACTCGTCGGATACGCAGTATTTT. The chain uses TRBV20-1 and TRBJ2-3; weak D call: TRBD2 (6 bases). CDR1 and CDR2 from the germline V gene are DFQATT and SNEGSKA (reference sequence). The CDR3 runs to 13 residues. Trimming took 5 bases from V and 6 from J, leaving 15 bases between them.

This clonotype was seen ten or more times. The chain is built from TRBV10-3 and TRBJ2-3, with 9 bases lining up with TRBD2. The ends lost 4 bases at V and 6 bases at J; junction bases unmatched: 8. This CDR3 is 15 amino acids long. The germline CDR1 and CDR2 sequences are ENHRY and SYGVKD. The CDR3 sequence: CAISGSRGGRDTQYF. CDR3 nucleotide sequence: TGTGCCATCAGTGGATCGCGGGGGGGCCGTGATACGCAGTATTTT.

This clonotype was counted ten times or more. The chain uses TRBV2 and TRBJ2-5; tentatively, D is TRBD1 or TRBD2 (5 bases each). The CDR3 extends over 13 amino acids. Germline V gene lookup returns CDR1 SNHLY and CDR2 FYNNEI. V was clipped by 4 bases and J by 2 bases, with 8 bases between them. In nucleotides, the CDR3 is TGTGCCAGCAGTGTGGGGGTACAAGAGACCCAGTACTTC. This sequence encodes CASSVGVQETQYF.

The table lists this clonotype with many counts. This chain links TRBV2 with TRBJ1-1, with a tentative D call TRBD1 (5 bases). CDR1 is SNHLY and CDR2 is FYNNEI in the germline V gene. The CDR3 has 11 amino acids. Trimming stripped 6 bases from V and 8 bases from J, with 10 bases between. The CDR3 DNA follows: TGTGCCAGCAGCTACGGGACCGAAGCTTTCTTT. Translated: CASSYGTEAFF.

The chain carries TRBV4-3 and TRBJ2-3; D is unclear. The ends were cut back, 0 bases at V and 6 bases at J, with 10 bases in the middle. This CDR3 is 14 amino acids long. Germline CDR1 reads LGHNA; CDR2 reads YSLEER. The CDR3 DNA reads TGCGCCAGCAGCCAAGATGGGCCAGCCGATACGCAGTATTTT. This gives the protein CASSQDGPADTQYF.

This clonotype was counted at least ten times. V is TRBV4-3 and J is TRBJ2-7, with 9 positions matching TRBD1. Germline V gene lookup returns CDR1 LGHNA and CDR2 YSLEER. Losses at the gene ends were 1 base for V and 4 bases for J; bases not matched to a gene: 8. The CDR3 is 16 amino acids. The CDR3, as DNA: TGCGCCAGCAGCCAAGCTCAACAGGGGGCGAGATACGAGCAGTACTTC. Encoded protein: CASSQAQQGARYEQYF.

The chain joins TRBV30 to TRBJ2-7; no firm D call. V was cut by 2 bases and J by 9 bases, with 14 bases left in between. This CDR3 comprises 12 residues. The V gene's germline CDR1 is GTSNPN and CDR2 SVGIG (reference sequence). In DNA, the CDR3 is TGTGCCTGGAGTAGCAGGAGTCGTGGGCAGTACTTC. This translates into CAWSSRSRGQYF.

For this clonotype: It is likely a read error, because the conserved phenylalanine at the end of the CDR3 is missing. This chain links TRBV2 with TRBJ1-6, with 9 bases matching TRBD1. Germline V gives CDR1 SNHLY, CDR2 FYNNEI. The CDR3 has 16 amino acids. After removal of 7 bases from V and 7 bases from J, the junction contained 11 bases not matched to a gene. CDR3 residues: CASNRQSGTGNSPLHL. The CDR3 DNA sequence: TGTGCCAGCAATCGACAATCCGGGACAGGGAATTCACCCCTCCACCTT.

There are a few counts of this clonotype. The gene calls are TRBV2 and TRBJ1-2; the match to TRBD1 covers 8 bases. This CDR3 region has 15 residues. Losses at the gene ends were 5 bases for V and 6 bases for J; bases not matched to a gene: 11. Germline CDR1 reads SNHLY; CDR2 reads FYNNEI. CDR3 in amino acids: CASSLGVRGQDGYTF. The CDR3 DNA follows: TGTGCCAGCAGTTTAGGGGTCAGGGGGCAGGATGGCTACACCTTC.

The J gene is TRBJ2-5, the V gene TRBV9; no clear D. The ends were cut back, 3 bases at V and 4 bases at J, with 22 bases in the middle. Germline loops: CDR1 SGDLS, CDR2 YYNGEE. The CDR3 extends over 17 amino acids. The CDR3 DNA reads as TGTGCCAGCAGCGCAAGCCCCGTACGGGCCTTCGGAGAGACCCAGTACTTC. Amino acid sequence: CASSASPVRAFGETQYF.

There are many counts of this clonotype. This CDR3 is CATSDPTGGEQFF. The CDR3 DNA sequence: TGTGCCACCAGTGACCCAACAGGGGGCGAGCAGTTCTTC. V gene TRBV24-1 combines with J gene TRBJ2-1; 9 positions match TRBD1. The junction had 4 bases not matched to a gene; V was cut back by 4 bases and J by 10 bases. This CDR3 is 13 amino acids long. Germline V gene lookup returns CDR1 KGHDR and CDR2 SFDVKD.

This clonotype was seen more than once but under ten times. The CDR3 DNA reads as TGTGCCAGCAGTTCACTTTCCGGGGGGGAGGGCACAGATACGCAGTATTTT. This translates into CASSSLSGGEGTDTQYF. The chain uses TRBV25-1 and TRBJ2-3; 8 bases are shared with TRBD2. Germline V gene sequence: CDR1 MGHDK, CDR2 SYGVNS. CDR3 size: 17 residues. V lost 5 bases, J lost 1 base, and 11 bases stayed unmatched.

The rearrangement links TRBV2 to TRBJ2-7; TRBD1 might be the D (6 bases). Germline V gene sequence: CDR1 SNHLY, CDR2 FYNNEI. The CDR3 has 15 residues. Trimming cost V 5 bases and J 0 bases, with 14 bases left between them. The CDR3 reads CASSSVGTPSYEQYF. The CDR3, as DNA: TGTGCCAGCAGTTCCGTTGGGACACCCTCCTACGAGCAGTACTTC.

The sample holds a few counts of this clonotype. An end of the junction differs from the germline gene, which may be a read error. The chain combines TRBV11-2 with TRBJ1-2; no definite D call. This CDR3 contains 15 residues. Germline values: CDR1 SGHAT, CDR2 FQNNGV. This CDR3 is CASSLNLRTDPSRVF. CDR3 in DNA: TGTGCCAGCAGCTTAAATTTACGGACCGATCCTTCCCGCGTCTTC.

This clonotype was counted ten times or more. V and J are TRBV7-2 and TRBJ2-7, with D possibly being TRBD1 (5 bases). Germline V gives CDR1 SGHTA, CDR2 FQGNSA. Trimming stripped 5 bases from V and 7 bases from J, with 18 bases between. This CDR3 has 14 residues. The CDR3 sequence: CASSPGPRVGEQYF. In nucleotides, the CDR3 is TGTGCCAGCAGCCCAGGGCCCCGCGTAGGGGAGCAGTACTTC.

This clonotype was seen repeatedly, ten times or more. This chain uses TRBV15 with TRBJ1-5; D gene uncertain. The CDR3 extends over 13 amino acids. V gave up 0 bases and J gave up 9 bases, with 9 bases separating them. Germline V gene lookup returns CDR1 LNHNV and CDR2 YYDKDF (reference sequence). The CDR3 sequence is CATSRDLSRPQHF. The CDR3 bases are TGTGCCACCAGCAGAGATCTGTCCCGGCCCCAGCATTTT. The variable domain in full, completed from reference TRBV15 and TRBJ1-5, reads DAMVIQNPRYQVTQFGKPVTLSCSQTLNHNVMYWYQQKSSQAPKLLFHYYDKDFNNEADTPDNFQSRRPNTSFCFLDIRSPGLGDTAMYLCATSRDLSRPQHFGDGTRLSIL.

This clonotype was counted ten times or more. The J gene is TRBJ2-7, the V gene TRBV7-3, with 13 bases that match TRBD2. Looked up from germline, CDR1 is SGHTA and CDR2 is FQGTGA. The length of the CDR3 is 17 residues. Losses at the gene ends were 5 bases for V and 0 bases for J; bases not matched to a gene: 7. The CDR3 sequence is CASSPTSGGTSSYEQYF. CDR3 coding DNA: TGTGCCAGCAGCCCGACTAGCGGGGGGACGAGCTCCTACGAGCAGTACTTC.

This clonotype was observed many times. The chain joins TRBV11-2 to TRBJ2-7; D could derive from TRBD1 or TRBD2 (6 bases each). The CDR3 totals 17 residues. V lost 6 bases to trimming and J lost 6 bases, with 27 bases between them. Germline values: CDR1 SGHAT, CDR2 FQNNGV. The CDR3 protein is CASRQSSGRAQGREQYF. CDR3 DNA sequence: TGTGCCAGCAGACAAAGTTCCGGGAGAGCACAGGGTCGCGAGCAGTACTTC.

Turning to this clonotype: This may be a read error, as it is one base from a much larger clone. The chain recombines TRBV7-8 with TRBJ1-1, with TRBD1 identical over 7 bases. The CDR3 sequence is 14 residues long. The V gene's germline CDR1 is SGHVS and CDR2 FQNEAQ. CDR3 protein: CASSFRTGNTEALF. DNA of the CDR3: TGTGCCAGCAGCTTCCGGACAGGTAACACTGAAGCTCTCTTT.

In its sample, this clonotype was seen a few times. The chain uses TRBV20-1 and TRBJ2-7; D possibly corresponds to TRBD2 (6 bases). V shed 5 bases and J shed 6 bases, with 23 bases lying between them. Germline CDR1 reads DFQATT; CDR2 reads SNEGSKA (reference sequence). This CDR3 contains 15 residues. The chain's CDR3 is CSAPEGPGSKGEQYF. The CDR3, as DNA: TGCAGTGCTCCGGAGGGGCCGGGCTCTAAGGGCGAGCAGTACTTC.

This clonotype was counted a few times. The gene calls are TRBV7-6 and TRBJ1-1; D perhaps matches TRBD1 (6 bases). The CDR3 covers 16 residues. CDR1 is SGHVS, CDR2 FNYEAQ, per germline. V was cut by 5 bases and J by 2 bases, with 18 bases left in between. The CDR3 sequence is CASSQPPGTSNTEAFF. CDR3 in DNA: TGTGCCAGCAGCCAGCCCCCTGGGACATCCAACACTGAAGCTTTCTTT.

This clonotype showed up many times. The V gene is TRBV20-1, the J gene TRBJ1-2; 7 nucleotides align to TRBD1. Germline V gene data show CDR1 as DFQATT and CDR2 as SNEGSKA (reference sequence). V gave up 5 bases and J gave up 5 bases; unmatched junction bases: 8. The CDR3 sequence is 13 residues long. CDR3 sequence: CSALTGLGYGYTF. CDR3 nucleotide sequence: TGCAGTGCTTTGACAGGGTTAGGGTATGGCTACACCTTC.

This clonotype was found many times. The V call is TRBV20-1, the J call TRBJ2-7; no clear D. Looked up from germline, CDR1 is DFQATT and CDR2 is SNEGSKA (reference sequence). V was clipped by 0 bases and J by 3 bases, with 12 bases between them. This CDR3 is 14 amino acids long. The CDR3 loop reads CSAREVWNGYEQYF. The CDR3 DNA reads as TGCAGTGCTAGAGAGGTTTGGAACGGCTACGAGCAGTACTTC.

This clonotype has more than one count but fewer than ten. The CDR3 loop reads CASSLTKDGSYEQYF. DNA for the CDR3: TGTGCCAGCAGCTTAACCAAAGACGGGTCCTACGAGCAGTACTTC. The rearrangement links TRBV11-1 to TRBJ2-7; D gene unclear. The CDR3 length is 15 residues. Trimming took off 2 bases at V and 1 base at J, with 12 bases between the two ends. CDR1 and CDR2 from the germline V gene are SGHAT and FQDESV (reference sequence).

There are many counts of this clonotype. V usage is TRBV7-3 and J usage is TRBJ2-2; 8 bases are a match to TRBD1. The CDR3 loop spans 14 amino acids. Germline V gene sequence: CDR1 SGHTA, CDR2 FQGTGA. J gave up 4 bases and V 6 bases, and 4 bases lay outside the gene matches. Here the CDR3 DNA reads TGTGCCAGCAGAAGGACAGGGAGCACCGGGGAGCTGTTTTTT. This translates into CASRRTGSTGELFF.